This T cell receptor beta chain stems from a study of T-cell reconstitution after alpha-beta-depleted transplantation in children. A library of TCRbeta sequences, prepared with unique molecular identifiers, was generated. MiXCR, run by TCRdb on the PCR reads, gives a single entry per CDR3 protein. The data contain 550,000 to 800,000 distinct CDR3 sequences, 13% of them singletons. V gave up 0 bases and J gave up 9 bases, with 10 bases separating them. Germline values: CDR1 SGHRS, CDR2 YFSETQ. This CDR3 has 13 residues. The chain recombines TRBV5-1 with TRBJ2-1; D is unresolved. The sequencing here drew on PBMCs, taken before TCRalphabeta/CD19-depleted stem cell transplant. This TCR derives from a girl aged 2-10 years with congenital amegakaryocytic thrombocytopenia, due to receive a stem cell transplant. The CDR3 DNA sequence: TGCGCCAGCAGCTTGGCCGACCAGGCTGAGCAGTTCTTC. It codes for CASSLADQAEQFF.